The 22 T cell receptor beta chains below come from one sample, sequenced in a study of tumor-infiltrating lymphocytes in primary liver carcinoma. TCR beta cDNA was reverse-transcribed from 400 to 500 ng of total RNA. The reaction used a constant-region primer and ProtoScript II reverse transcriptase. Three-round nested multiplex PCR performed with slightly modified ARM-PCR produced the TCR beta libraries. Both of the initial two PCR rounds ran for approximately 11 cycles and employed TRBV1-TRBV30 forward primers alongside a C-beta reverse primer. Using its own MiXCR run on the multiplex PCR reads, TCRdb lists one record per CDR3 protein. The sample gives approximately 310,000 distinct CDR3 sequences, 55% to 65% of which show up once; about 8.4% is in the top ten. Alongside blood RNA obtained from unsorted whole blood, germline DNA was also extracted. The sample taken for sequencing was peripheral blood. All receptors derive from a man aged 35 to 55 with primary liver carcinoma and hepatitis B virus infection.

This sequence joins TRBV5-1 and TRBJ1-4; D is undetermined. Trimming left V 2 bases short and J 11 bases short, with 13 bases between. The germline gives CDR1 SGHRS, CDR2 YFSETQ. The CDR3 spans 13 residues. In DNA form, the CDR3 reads TGCGCCAGCAGCTTAGCCCCCGAGGAGAAACTGTTTTTT. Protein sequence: CASSLAPEEKLFF.

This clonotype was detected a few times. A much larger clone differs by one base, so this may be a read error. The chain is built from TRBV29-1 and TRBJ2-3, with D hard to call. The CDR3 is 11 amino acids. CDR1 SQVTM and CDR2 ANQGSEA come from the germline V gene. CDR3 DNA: TGCAACGTGGAGTGGACAGATACGCAGTATTTT. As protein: CNVEWTDTQYF.

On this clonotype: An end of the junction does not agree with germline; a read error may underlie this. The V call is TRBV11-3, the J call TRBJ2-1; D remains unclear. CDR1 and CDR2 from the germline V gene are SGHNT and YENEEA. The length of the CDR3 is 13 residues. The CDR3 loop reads CASSLDNGNEQFF. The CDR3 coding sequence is TGTGCCAGCAGTTTAGATAACGGTAATGAGCAGTTCTTC. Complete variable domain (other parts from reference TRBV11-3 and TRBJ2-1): EAGVVQSPRYKIIEKKQPVAFWCNPISGHNTLYWYLQNLGQGPELLIRYENEEAVDDSQLPKDRFSAERLKGVDSTLKIQPAELGDSAVYLCASSLDNGNEQFFGPGTRLTVL.

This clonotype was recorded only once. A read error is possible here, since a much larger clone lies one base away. The CDR3 protein is CASSLGVGATNEKLSF. The CDR3 DNA sequence: TGCGCCAGCAGCTTGGGGGTCGGGGCAACTAATGAAAAACTGTCTTTT. J is TRBJ1-4 and V is TRBV5-1, with a tentative D call TRBD1 (5 bases). The CDR3 has 16 amino acids. From germline, CDR1 is SGHRS and CDR2 YFSETQ. The whole variable domain, remainder taken from reference TRBV5-1 and TRBJ1-4, is KAGVTQTPRYLIKTRGQQVTLSCSPISGHRSVSWYQQTPGQGLQFLFEYFSETQRNKGNFPGRFSGRQFSNSRSEMNVSTLELGDSALYLCASSLGVGATNEKLSFGSGTQLSVL.

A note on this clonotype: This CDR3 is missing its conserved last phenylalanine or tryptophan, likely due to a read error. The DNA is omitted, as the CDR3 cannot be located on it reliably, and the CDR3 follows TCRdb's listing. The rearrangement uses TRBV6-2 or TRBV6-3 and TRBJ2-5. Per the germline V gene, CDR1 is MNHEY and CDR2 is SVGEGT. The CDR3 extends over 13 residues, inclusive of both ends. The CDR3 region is CASSYAPQETLYL.

The CDR3 loop is CSNSIKRGANTGELFF. The CDR3 DNA reads as TGTTCCAACAGTATTAAGCGGGGTGCGAACACCGGGGAGCTGTTTTTT. The chain has TRBV6-5 and TRBJ2-2, with 7 nucleotides matching TRBD2. The CDR3 has 16 residues. CDR1 is MNHEY, CDR2 SVGAGI, per germline.

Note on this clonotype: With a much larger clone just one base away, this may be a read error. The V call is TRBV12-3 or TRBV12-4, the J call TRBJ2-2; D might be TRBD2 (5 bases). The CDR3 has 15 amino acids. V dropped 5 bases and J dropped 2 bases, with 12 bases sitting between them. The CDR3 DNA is TGTGCCAGCAGTCGTGATGGACTTAACACCGGGGAGCTGTTTTTT. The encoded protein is CASSRDGLNTGELFF.

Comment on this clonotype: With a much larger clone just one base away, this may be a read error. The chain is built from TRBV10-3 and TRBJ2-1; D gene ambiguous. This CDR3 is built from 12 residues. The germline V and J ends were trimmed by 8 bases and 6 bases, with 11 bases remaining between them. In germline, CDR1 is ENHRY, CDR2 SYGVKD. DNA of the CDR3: TGTGCCATCCGTAAGGAGAGCAATGAGCAGTTCTTC. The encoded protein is CAIRKESNEQFF.

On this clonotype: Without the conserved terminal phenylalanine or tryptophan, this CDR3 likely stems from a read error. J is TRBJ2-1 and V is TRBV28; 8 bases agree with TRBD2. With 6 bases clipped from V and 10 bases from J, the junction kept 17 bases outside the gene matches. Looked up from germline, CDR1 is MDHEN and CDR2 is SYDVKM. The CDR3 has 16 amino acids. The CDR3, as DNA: TGTGCCAGCAGCCCTACCGGGACTAGGTCCTTAAGAGAGCAGTTCCTC. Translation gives CASSPTGTRSLREQFL.

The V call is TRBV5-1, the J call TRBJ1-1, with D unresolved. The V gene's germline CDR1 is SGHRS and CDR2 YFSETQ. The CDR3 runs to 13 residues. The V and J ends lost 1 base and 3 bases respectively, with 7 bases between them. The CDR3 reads CASSLFGDTEAFF. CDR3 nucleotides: TGCGCCAGCAGCTTGTTTGGGGACACTGAAGCTTTCTTT.

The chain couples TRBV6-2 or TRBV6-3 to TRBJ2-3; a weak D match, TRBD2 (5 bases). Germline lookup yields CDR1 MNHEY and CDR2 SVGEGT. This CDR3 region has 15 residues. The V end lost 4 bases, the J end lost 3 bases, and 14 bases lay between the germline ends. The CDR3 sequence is CASSSPRSVTDTQYF. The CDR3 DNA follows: TGTGCCAGCAGTTCCCCGCGTAGCGTGACAGATACGCAGTATTTT.

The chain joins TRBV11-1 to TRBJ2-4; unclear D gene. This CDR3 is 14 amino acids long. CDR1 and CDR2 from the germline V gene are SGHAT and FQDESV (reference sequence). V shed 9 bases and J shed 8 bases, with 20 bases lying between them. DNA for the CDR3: TGTGCCAGTACCCGACTGGGCGGTGGGGACATTCAGTACTTC. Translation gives CASTRLGGGDIQYF. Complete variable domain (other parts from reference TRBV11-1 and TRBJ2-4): EAEVAQSPRYKITEKSQAVAFWCDPISGHATLYWYRQILGQGPELLVQFQDESVVDDSQLPKDRFSAERLKGVDSTLKIQPAELGDSAMYLCASTRLGGGDIQYFGAGTRLSVL.

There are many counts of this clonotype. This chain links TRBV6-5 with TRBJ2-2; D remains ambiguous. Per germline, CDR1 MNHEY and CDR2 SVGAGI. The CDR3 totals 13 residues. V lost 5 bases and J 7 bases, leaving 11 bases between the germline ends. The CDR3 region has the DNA TGTGCCAGCAGTGAAGTCAAGGTCGGGGAGCTGTTTTTT. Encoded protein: CASSEVKVGELFF.

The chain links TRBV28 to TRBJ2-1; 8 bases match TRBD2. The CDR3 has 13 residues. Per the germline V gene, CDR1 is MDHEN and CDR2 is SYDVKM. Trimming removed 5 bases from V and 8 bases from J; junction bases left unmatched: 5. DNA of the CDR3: TGTGCCAGCAGTCCCCCCGGGAGGGATGAGCAGTTCTTC. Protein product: CASSPPGRDEQFF.

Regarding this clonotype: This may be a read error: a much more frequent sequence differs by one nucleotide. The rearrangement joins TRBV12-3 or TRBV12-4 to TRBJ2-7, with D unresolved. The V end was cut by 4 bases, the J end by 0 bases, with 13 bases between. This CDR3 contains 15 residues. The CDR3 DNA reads TGTGCCAGCAGTTCCCCACGACATGCCTCCTACGAGCAGTACTTC. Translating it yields CASSSPRHASYEQYF.

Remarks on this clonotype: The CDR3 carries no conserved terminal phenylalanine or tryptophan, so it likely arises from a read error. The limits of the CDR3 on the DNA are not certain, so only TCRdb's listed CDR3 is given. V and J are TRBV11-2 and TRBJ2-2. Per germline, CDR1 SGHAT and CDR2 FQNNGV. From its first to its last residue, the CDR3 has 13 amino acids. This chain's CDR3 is CASSLQNTGELFS.

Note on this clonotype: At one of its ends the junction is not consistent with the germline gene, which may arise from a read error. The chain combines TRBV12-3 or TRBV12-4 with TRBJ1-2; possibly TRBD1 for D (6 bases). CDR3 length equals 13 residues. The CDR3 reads CASSQGTKDGYTF. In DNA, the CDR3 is TGCGCTAGCAGCCAGGGGACTAAGGATGGCTACACCTTC.

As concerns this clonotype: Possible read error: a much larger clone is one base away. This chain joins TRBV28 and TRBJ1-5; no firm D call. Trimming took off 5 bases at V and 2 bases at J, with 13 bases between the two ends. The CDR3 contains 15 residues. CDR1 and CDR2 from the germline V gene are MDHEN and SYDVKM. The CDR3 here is CASSPFSDGNQPQHF. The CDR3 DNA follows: TGTGCCAGCAGTCCCTTCTCGGATGGCAATCAGCCCCAGCATTTT.

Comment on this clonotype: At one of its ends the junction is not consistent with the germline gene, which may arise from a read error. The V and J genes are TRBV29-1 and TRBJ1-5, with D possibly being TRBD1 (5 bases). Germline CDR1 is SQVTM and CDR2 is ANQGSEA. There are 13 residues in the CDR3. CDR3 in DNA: TGCAGCGTTTCGCAGGGACTCAATCAGTCCCAGCATTTT. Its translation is CSVSQGLNQSQHF.

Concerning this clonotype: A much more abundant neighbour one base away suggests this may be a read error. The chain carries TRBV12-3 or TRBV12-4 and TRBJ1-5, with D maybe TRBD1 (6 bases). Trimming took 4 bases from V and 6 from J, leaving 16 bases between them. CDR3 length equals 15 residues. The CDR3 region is CASSWRTVGRQPQHF. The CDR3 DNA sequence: TGTGCCAGCAGTTGGAGGACAGTGGGTCGTCAGCCCCAGCATTTT.

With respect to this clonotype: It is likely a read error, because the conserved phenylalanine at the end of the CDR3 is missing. The CDR3 DNA follows: TGCGCCAGCAGCCAGGGTACCGGGCTATACTACGAGCAGTACTCC. Translating gives CASSQGTGLYYEQYS. The chain carries TRBV11-2 and TRBJ2-7; TRBD1 might be the D (5 bases). Germline values: CDR1 SGHAT, CDR2 FQNNGV. The CDR3 is 15 amino acids.

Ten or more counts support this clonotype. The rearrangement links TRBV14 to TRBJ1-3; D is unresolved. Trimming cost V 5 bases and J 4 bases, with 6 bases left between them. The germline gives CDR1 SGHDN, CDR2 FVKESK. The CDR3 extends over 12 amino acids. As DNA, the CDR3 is TGTGCCAGCAGCAAAACGGGAAACACCATATATTTT. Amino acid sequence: CASSKTGNTIYF.